Presented here are 5 T cell receptor beta chains from one specimen sequenced in a study of cytomegalovirus exposure and HLA in healthy donors. The method was immunoSEQ multiplex PCR; TCRdb's version includes in-frame clones alone and lacks a portion of them. The sample consists of 300,000 to 350,000 clones, 88% of them appearing once. The sequenced sample was PBMCs. The receptors were sampled from a young man in good health and CMV-seronegative.

The chain links TRBV6-5 to TRBJ2-7; 10 bases line up with TRBD2. Germline V gene lookup returns CDR1 MNHEY and CDR2 SVGAGI. The V and J ends lost 4 bases and 0 bases, in that order; junction bases with no gene match: 3. The length of the CDR3 is 15 residues. CDR3 protein: CASSSSSGGSYEQYF. The DNA of the CDR3 is TGTGCCAGCAGTTCGTCTAGCGGGGGCTCCTACGAGCAGTACTTC.

V usage is TRBV29-1 and J usage is TRBJ2-7; D might be TRBD2 (6 bases). Germline CDR1 is SQVTM and CDR2 is ANQGSEA. The ends were cut back, 7 bases at V and 0 bases at J, with 16 bases in the middle. This CDR3 comprises 14 residues. The CDR3 spells CSAKGSGLSYEQYF. The DNA of the CDR3 is TGCAGCGCAAAGGGGAGCGGGCTCTCCTACGAGCAGTACTTC.

The sample holds a few counts of this clone. The DNA of the CDR3 is TGTGCCAGCAGCCAGGTGGTGGGGGCCACCGGGGAGCTGTTTTTT. It yields the protein CASSQVVGATGELFF. This chain connects TRBV7-2 to TRBJ2-2; D might be TRBD1 (6 bases). This CDR3 spans 15 amino acids. Germline assignment: CDR1 SGHTA and CDR2 FQGNSA. V lost 5 bases, J lost 4 bases, and 14 bases lay in between.

This clone has only a few counts. This chain uses TRBV7-2 with TRBJ2-1, with TRBD2 as a possible D gene (7 bases). Per the germline V gene, CDR1 is SGHTA and CDR2 is FQGNSA. The V end was cut by 5 bases, the J end by 5 bases, with 16 bases between. The CDR3 totals 15 residues. The CDR3 sequence is CASSRPTGGHNEQFF. The CDR3 DNA reads TGTGCCAGCAGCCGGCCTACGGGGGGCCACAATGAGCAGTTCTTC.

This clone was counted a single time. The gene calls are TRBV7-2 and TRBJ2-1, with TRBD2 matching 10 bases. After removal of 5 bases from V and 4 bases from J, the junction contained 5 bases not matched to a gene. The germline V gene encodes CDR1 SGHTA and CDR2 FQGNSA. This CDR3 region has 15 residues. In nucleotides, the CDR3 is TGTGCCAGCAGCCCGGGACTAGCGCTGTACAATGAGCAGTTCTTC. Translated: CASSPGLALYNEQFF.